This entry describes one T cell receptor (beta chain). Its antigen is unidentified. The V end lost 4 bases, the J end lost 0 bases, and 24 bases lay between the germline ends. Germline CDR1 and CDR2: MNHNS and SASEGT. CDR3 length: 20 residues. This sample was taken from a study of shared clonotypes between healthy human individuals. Study as a whole: Used for every donor were three CD4 naive, three CD4 memory, two CD8 naive and one CD8 memory plate.

Donors comprised healthy HIV-negative adults lacking recent acute infections or vaccinations. The genomic DNA of each subset was split evenly across several immunoSEQ plates. Generated by immunoSEQ multiplex PCR, the TCRdb table keeps only in-frame clones and is missing some. Here the sample spans more than 1.2 million clones, 98% to 99% being singletons. Study-level results: Rarefaction showed sorted-subset sequencing was incomplete despite large depth.

The chain joins TRBV6-1 to TRBJ2-2; D unclear. This receptor was identified in a man aged 30 to 45 in good health. The sequenced sample was naive CD4+ T cells sorted from blood. The sample's subset: CD45RA+ positively selected. CDR3 nucleotides: TGTGCCAGCAGTGTTCCCGATAAAGCAGCCACGTTCGCGAACACCGGGGAGCTGTTTTTT. Amino acid sequence: CASSVPDKAATFANTGELFF.